This T cell receptor beta chain was obtained from a study of T-cell reconstitution after alpha-beta-depleted transplantation in children. This clonotype was detected only a few times. The target antigen is unknown. Looked up from germline, CDR1 is SGHRS and CDR2 is YFSETQ. V lost 4 bases and J lost 2; bases outside the gene matches: 6. The CDR3 is 14 amino acids. Study-wide results and limits: From surviving recipient T cells and thymic progenitors came the high day-60 TCRbeta diversity observed in some patients. Expanded graft clones numbering several hundred reportedly gave rise to alpha-beta T cells about two months after transplant.

Unique molecular identifiers featured in how the TCRbeta library was prepared. TCRdb reprocessed the PCR reads via MiXCR and lists one record per CDR3 protein. Of about 130,000 distinct CDR3 sequences listed, roughly 10% are singletons. The specimen comprised PBMCs, mostly from graft donor cells, sampled 180 days after TCRalphabeta/CD19-depleted stem cell transplant. This clonotype was obtained from a girl under three years old who had a stem cell transplant for combined immunodeficiency, so the T cells may come from the graft donor. V usage is TRBV5-1 and J usage is TRBJ2-7; 7 nucleotides line up with TRBD2. CDR3 amino acids: CASSPRDYTYEQYF. The CDR3 nucleotides are TGCGCCAGCAGCCCACGGGACTACACCTACGAGCAGTACTTC.